This T cell receptor beta chain stems from a study of T cell responses to AZD1222 COVID-19 vaccine. This CDR3 spans 15 amino acids. Germline CDR1 and CDR2: SGHVS and FNYEAQ. Trimming cost V 1 base and J 4 bases; bases outside gene matches: 6. Repertoires were generated with immunoSEQ multiplex PCR, while TCRdb's copy carries only in-frame clones and drops some. Of approximately 180,000 clones in the sample, approximately 90% were seen once. Points on this clone: Its antigen remains unknown.

Broader study findings: Rises in breadth and depth of Spike-specific TCRs came after two AZD1222 doses. Sampling that yielded the repertoires occurred only after the peak T cell response. Researchers report vaccine-associated CD4 TCRs spanning spike, with dominance at 160-218 and 743-854.

The sample here was peripheral blood, taken on day 0 of AZD1222 vaccination. The source is an adult in good health. V and J are TRBV7-6 and TRBJ1-2, with 7 nucleotides matching TRBD1. CDR3 nucleotide sequence: TGTGCCAGCAGCTTAGAGACAGGGAAGTTCTATGGCTACACCTTC. This translates into CASSLETGKFYGYTF.